Detailed here is one T cell receptor beta chain. The data originate from a study of T cells after yellow fever vaccination. With 1 base removed from V and 6 bases from J, the gap between germline ends came to 19 bases. CDR3 length equals 17 residues. The germline V gene has CDR1 SGHAT and CDR2 FQNNGV. One entry per CDR3 protein, called by TCRdb with MiXCR from the 5' RACE reads. Here the sample spans some 320,000 distinct CDR3 sequences, about 4% being singletons. The sequencing here drew on PBMCs, taken 5 days after the yellow fever booster vaccination. This clonotype originated in a man aged 18-30 years who received the YFV17D yellow fever vaccine. J is TRBJ2-1 and V is TRBV11-2; tentative D call: TRBD1 (6 bases). The CDR3 DNA reads as TGTGCCAGCAGCTTAGGATTCGACAGGAGAGATTTCAATGAGCAGTTCTTC. It codes for CASSLGFDRRDFNEQFF.